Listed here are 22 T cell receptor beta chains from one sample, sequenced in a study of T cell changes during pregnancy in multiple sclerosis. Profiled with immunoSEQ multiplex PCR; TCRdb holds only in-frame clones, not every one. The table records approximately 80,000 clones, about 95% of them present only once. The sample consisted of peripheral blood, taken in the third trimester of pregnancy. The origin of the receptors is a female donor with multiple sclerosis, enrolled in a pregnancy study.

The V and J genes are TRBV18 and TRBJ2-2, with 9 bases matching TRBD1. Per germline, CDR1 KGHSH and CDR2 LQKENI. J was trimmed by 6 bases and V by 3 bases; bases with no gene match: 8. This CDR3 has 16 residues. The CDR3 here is CASSPVGQGMAGELFF. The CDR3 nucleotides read TGTGCCAGCTCACCGGTTGGACAGGGGATGGCCGGGGAGCTGTTTTTT.

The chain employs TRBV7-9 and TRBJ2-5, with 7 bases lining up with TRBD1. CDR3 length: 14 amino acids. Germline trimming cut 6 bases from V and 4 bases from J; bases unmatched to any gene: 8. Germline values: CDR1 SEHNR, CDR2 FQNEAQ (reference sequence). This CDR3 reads CASRSGGTVETQYF. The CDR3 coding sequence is TGTGCCAGCAGATCAGGTGGGACAGTAGAGACCCAGTACTTC. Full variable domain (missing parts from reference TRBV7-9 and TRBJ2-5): DTGVSQNPRHKITKRGQNVTFRCDPISEHNRLYWYRQTLGQGPEFLTYFQNEAQLEKSRLLSDRFSAERPKGSFSTLEIQRTEQGDSAMYLCASRSGGTVETQYFGPGTRLLVL.

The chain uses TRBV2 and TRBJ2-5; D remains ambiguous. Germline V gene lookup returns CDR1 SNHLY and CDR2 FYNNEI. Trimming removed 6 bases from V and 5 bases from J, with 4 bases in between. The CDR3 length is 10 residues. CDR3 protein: CASREETQYF. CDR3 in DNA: TGTGCCAGCAGGGAGGAGACCCAGTACTTC. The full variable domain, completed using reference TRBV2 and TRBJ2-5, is EPEVTQTPSHQVTQMGQEVILRCVPISNHLYFYWYRQILGQKVEFLVSFYNNEISEKSEIFDDQFSVERPDGSNFTLKIRSTKLEDSAMYFCASREETQYFGPGTRLLVL.

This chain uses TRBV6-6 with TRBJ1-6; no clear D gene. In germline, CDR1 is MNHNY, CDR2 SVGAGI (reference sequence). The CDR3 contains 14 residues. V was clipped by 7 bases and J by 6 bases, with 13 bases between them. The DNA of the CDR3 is TGTGCCAGCATTTTAGACCGACTTAATTCACCCCTCCACTTT. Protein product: CASILDRLNSPLHF.

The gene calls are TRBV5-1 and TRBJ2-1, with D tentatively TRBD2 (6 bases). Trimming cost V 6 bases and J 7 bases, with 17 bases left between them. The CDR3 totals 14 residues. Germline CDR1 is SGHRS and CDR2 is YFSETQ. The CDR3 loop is CASTTDSAGNEQFF. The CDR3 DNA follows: TGCGCCAGCACCACAGACAGCGCGGGAAATGAGCAGTTCTTC.

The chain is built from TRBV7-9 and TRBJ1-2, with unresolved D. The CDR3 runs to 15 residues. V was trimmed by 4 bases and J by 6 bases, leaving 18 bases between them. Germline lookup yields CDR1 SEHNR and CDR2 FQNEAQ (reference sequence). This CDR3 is CASSYPTRGFDGYTF. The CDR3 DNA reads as TGTGCCAGCAGCTACCCGACTCGTGGATTCGATGGCTACACCTTC.

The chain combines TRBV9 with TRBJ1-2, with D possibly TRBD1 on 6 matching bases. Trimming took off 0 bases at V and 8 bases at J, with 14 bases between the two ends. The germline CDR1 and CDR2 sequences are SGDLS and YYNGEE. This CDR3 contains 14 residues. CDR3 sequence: CASSVDGGAGGYTF. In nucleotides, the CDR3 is TGTGCCAGCAGCGTAGATGGGGGGGCGGGAGGCTACACCTTC.

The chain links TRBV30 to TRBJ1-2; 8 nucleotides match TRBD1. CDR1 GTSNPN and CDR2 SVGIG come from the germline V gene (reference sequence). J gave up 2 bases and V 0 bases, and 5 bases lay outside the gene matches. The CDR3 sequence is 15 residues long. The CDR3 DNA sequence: TGTGCCTGGAGTGTAACGACAGGGGCCAACTATGGCTACACCTTC. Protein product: CAWSVTTGANYGYTF. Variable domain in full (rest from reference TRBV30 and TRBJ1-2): SQTIHQWPATLVQPVGSPLSLECTVEGTSNPNLYWYRQAAGRGLQLLFYSVGIGQISSEVPQNLSASRPQDRQFILSSKKLLLSDSGFYLCAWSVTTGANYGYTFGSGTRLTVV.

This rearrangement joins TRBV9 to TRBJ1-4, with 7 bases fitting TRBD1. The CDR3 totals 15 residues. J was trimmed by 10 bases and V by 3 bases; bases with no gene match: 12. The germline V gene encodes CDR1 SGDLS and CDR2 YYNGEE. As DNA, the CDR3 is TGTGCCAGCAGCGCCGGGACAGCTAATGTTCGAAAACTGTTTTTT. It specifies CASSAGTANVRKLFF. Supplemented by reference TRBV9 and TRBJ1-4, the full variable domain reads DSGVTQTPKHLITATGQRVTLRCSPRSGDLSVYWYQQSLDQGLQFLIQYYNGEERAKGNILERFSAQQFPDLHSELNLSSLELGDSALYFCASSAGTANVRKLFFGSGTQLSVL.

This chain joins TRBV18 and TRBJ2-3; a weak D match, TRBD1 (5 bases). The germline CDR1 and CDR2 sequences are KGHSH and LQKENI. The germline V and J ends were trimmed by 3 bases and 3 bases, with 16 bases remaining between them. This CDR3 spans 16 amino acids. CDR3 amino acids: CASSPRAGFGTDTQYF. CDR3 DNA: TGTGCCAGCTCACCTCGAGCAGGGTTTGGGACAGATACGCAGTATTTT.

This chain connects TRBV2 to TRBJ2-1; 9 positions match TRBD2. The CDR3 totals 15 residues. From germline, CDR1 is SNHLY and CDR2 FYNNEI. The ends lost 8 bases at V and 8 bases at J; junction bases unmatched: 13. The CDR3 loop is CASQQGAGGYDEQFF. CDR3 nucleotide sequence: TGTGCCAGCCAACAAGGAGCGGGGGGATACGATGAGCAGTTCTTC.

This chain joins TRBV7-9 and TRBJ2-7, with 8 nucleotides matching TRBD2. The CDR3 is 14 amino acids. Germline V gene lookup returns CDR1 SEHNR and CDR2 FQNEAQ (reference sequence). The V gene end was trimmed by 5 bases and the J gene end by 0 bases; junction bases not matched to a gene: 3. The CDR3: CASSPSGGSYEQYF. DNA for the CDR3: TGTGCCAGCAGCCCAAGCGGGGGCTCCTACGAGCAGTACTTC.

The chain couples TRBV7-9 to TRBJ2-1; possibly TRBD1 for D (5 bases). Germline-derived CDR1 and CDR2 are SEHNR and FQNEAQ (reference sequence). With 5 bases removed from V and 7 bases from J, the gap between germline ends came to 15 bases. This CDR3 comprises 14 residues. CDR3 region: CASSPDGALNEQFF. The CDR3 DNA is TGTGCCAGCAGCCCAGATGGGGCGCTTAATGAGCAGTTCTTC. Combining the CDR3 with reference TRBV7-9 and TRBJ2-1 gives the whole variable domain DTGVSQNPRHKITKRGQNVTFRCDPISEHNRLYWYRQTLGQGPEFLTYFQNEAQLEKSRLLSDRFSAERPKGSFSTLEIQRTEQGDSAMYLCASSPDGALNEQFFGPGTRLTVL.

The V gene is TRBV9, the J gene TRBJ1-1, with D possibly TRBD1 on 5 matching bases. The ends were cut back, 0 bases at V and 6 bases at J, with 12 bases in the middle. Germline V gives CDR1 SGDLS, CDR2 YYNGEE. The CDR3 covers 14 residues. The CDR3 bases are TGTGCCAGCAGCGTAGGGGGCGAAAGGTCTGAAGCTTTCTTT. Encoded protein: CASSVGGERSEAFF.

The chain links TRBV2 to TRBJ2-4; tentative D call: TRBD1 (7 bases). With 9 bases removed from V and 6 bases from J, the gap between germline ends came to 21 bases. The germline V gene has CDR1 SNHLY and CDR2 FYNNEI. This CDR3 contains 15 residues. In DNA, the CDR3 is TGTGCCAGTAGGGGGCGGACAGGAGGGGTAAACATTCAGTACTTC. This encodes CASRGRTGGVNIQYF.

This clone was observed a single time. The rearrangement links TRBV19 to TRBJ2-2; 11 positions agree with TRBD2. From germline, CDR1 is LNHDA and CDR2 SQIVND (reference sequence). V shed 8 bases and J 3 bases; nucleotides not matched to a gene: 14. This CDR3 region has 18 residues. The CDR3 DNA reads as TGTGCCAGTGGAAGGACTAGCGGGCCCTCCCGGGACACCGGGGAGCTGTTTTTT. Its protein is CASGRTSGPSRDTGELFF.

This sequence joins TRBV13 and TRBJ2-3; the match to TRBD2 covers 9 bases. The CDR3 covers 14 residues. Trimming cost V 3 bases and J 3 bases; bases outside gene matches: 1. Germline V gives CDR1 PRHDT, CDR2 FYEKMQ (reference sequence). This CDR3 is CASSFTSGTDTQYF. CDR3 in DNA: TGTGCCAGCAGCTTTACTAGCGGGACAGATACGCAGTATTTT.

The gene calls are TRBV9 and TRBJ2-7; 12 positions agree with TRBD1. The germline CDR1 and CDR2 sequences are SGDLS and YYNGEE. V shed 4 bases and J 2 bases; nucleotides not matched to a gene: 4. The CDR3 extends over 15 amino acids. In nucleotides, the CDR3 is TGTGCCAGCAGCCCCAGGGACAGGGGGCCCTACGAGCAGTACTTC. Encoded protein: CASSPRDRGPYEQYF.

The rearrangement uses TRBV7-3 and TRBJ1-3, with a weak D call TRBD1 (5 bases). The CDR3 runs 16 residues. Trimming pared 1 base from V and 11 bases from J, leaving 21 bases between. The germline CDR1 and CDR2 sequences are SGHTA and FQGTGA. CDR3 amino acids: CASSLSGGGTQDPIYF. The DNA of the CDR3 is TGTGCCAGCAGCTTAAGCGGAGGAGGGACCCAAGACCCCATATATTTT. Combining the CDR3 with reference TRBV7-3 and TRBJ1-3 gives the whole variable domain GAGVSQTPSNKVTEKGKYVELRCDPISGHTALYWYRQSLGQGPEFLIYFQGTGAADDSGLPNDRFFAVRPEGSVSTLKIQRTERGDSAVYLCASSLSGGGTQDPIYFGEGSWLTVV.

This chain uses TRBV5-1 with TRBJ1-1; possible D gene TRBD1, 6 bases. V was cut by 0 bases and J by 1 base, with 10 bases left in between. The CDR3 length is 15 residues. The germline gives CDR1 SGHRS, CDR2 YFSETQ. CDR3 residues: CASSLVTGKNTEAFF. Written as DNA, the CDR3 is TGCGCCAGCAGCTTGGTAACAGGGAAGAACACTGAAGCTTTCTTT.

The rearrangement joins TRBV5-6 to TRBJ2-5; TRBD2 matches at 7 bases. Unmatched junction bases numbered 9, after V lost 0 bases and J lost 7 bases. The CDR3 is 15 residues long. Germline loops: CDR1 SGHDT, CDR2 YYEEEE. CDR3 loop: CASSLVPSGVRTQYF. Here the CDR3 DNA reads TGTGCCAGCAGCTTGGTTCCTAGCGGCGTAAGGACCCAGTACTTC.

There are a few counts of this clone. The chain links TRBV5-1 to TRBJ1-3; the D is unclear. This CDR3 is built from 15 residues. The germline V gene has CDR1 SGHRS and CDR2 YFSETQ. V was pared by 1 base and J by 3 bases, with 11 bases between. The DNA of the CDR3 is TGCGCCAGCAGCTTGACGACAATGGGTGGAAACACCATATATTTT. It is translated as CASSLTTMGGNTIYF.